These T cell receptor beta chains were read from a single sample in a study of blood T cell repertoires in COVID-19. Produced via immunoSEQ multiplex PCR; TCRdb's table is partial and in-frame only. The sample has approximately 240,000 clones, about 88% seen once. The sequencing sample was made of peripheral blood. Receptors originate from a woman in her thirties or forties who had recovered from COVID-19. The CDR3 runs from the conserved cysteine through the conserved F or W. The D gene is left open where the match is weak. Size values are once, few and many counts, or a class for expanded clones, and some rows have none.

j_gene,abundance,v_gene,d_gene,CDR3aa,CDR3nt
TRBJ2-5,once,TRBV12-5,NA,CASGLETGRETQYF,TGTGCTAGTGGTTTGGAGACAGGGAGGGAGACCCAGTACTTC
TRBJ2-3,NA,TRBV11-2,NA,CASSLLDYTQYF,TGTGCCAGCAGCCTACTAGATTATACGCAGTATTTT
TRBJ2-5,NA,TRBV7-2,NA,CASSLQGKETQYF,TGTGCCAGCAGCTTACAGGGAAAAGAGACCCAGTACTTC
TRBJ2-4,NA,TRBV6-1,NA,CASSEEGSGAKNIQYF,TGTGCCAGCAGTGAAGAAGGGAGTGGGGCCAAAAACATTCAGTACTTC
TRBJ1-2,NA,TRBV2,TRBD1,CASSADRISGYTF,TGTGCCAGCAGTGCGGACAGGATCAGTGGCTACACCTTC
TRBJ2-7,NA,TRBV19,TRBD1,CASSIALDRGSYEQYF,TGTGCCAGTAGTATAGCCCTTGACAGGGGGTCCTACGAGCAGTACTTC
TRBJ2-2,few,TRBV4-3,NA,CASSQDKAGVNGELFF,TGCGCCAGCAGCCAAGATAAGGCAGGGGTTAACGGGGAGCTGTTTTTT
TRBJ1-4,NA,TRBV4-3,NA,CASSQGVSGVNEKLFF,TGCGCCAGCAGCCAAGGTGTCTCAGGGGTAAATGAAAAACTGTTTTTT
TRBJ2-3,NA,TRBV11-2,NA,CASSLGLPSDSFYTDTQYF,TGTGCCAGCAGCTTAGGTCTGCCTAGCGACAGCTTTTACACAGATACGCAGTATTTT
TRBJ2-1,NA,TRBV4-2,NA,CASSQGQGGYNEQFF,TGTGCCAGCAGCCAAGGTCAGGGCGGTTACAATGAGCAGTTCTTC
TRBJ1-2,NA,TRBV3-1/TRBV3-2,TRBD1,CASSPREGGPYGYTF,TGTGCCAGCAGCCCGCGAGAAGGGGGCCCGTATGGCTACACCTTC
TRBJ1-3,once,TRBV28,NA,CASSPPGGNTIYF,TGTGCCAGCAGCCCCCCCGGTGGAAACACCATATATTTT
TRBJ2-5,NA,TRBV11-3,TRBD2,CASSLGLAEIKETQYF,TGTGCCAGCAGCTTGGGACTAGCGGAGATAAAAGAGACCCAGTACTTC
TRBJ2-2,NA,TRBV21-1,NA,CASSEKGVQENTGELFF,TGTGCCAGCAGCGAGAAAGGGGTTCAGGAGAACACCGGGGAGCTGTTTTTT
TRBJ1-4,NA,TRBV19,NA,CAARGRGLQQLFF,TGTGCCGCTCGCGGGAGGGGCCTACAGCAACTGTTTTTT
TRBJ2-1,NA,TRBV7-3,TRBD2,CASSPTPSGRAPILSSYNEQFF,TGTGCCAGCAGCCCAACGCCTAGCGGGAGGGCCCCGATCCTTAGCTCCTACAATGAGCAGTTCTTC
TRBJ2-2,NA,TRBV6-5,NA,CASTPDRSNTGELFF,TGTGCCAGCACCCCGGACAGATCGAACACCGGGGAGCTGTTTTTT
TRBJ1-3,few,TRBV5-1,TRBD1,CASSLADRGSGNTIYF,TGCGCCAGCAGCTTGGCGGACAGGGGGTCTGGAAACACCATATATTTT
TRBJ1-3,NA,TRBV30,NA,CAWRRGRYSGNTIYF,TGTGCCTGGAGGCGGGGACGCTACTCTGGAAACACCATATATTTT
TRBJ1-3,NA,TRBV19,NA,CASTGGDSGNTIYF,TGTGCCAGTACCGGAGGGGACTCTGGAAACACCATATATTTT
TRBJ2-5,NA,TRBV4-2,NA,CASSPSMGAGEETQYF,TGTGCCAGCAGCCCGTCGATGGGGGCGGGGGAAGAGACCCAGTACTTC
TRBJ1-5,NA,TRBV19,TRBD1,CASSPGTGSSNSNQPQHF,TGTGCCAGTAGTCCCGGGACAGGGTCTTCCAATAGCAATCAGCCCCAGCATTTT
TRBJ1-1,NA,TRBV7-2,TRBD1,CASSTNGQGAEAFF,TGTGCCAGCAGCACAAACGGCCAGGGGGCTGAAGCTTTCTTT
TRBJ2-3,NA,TRBV3-1/TRBV3-2,TRBD2,CASSLGLAGSTDTQYF,TGTGCCAGCAGCCTTGGACTAGCGGGGAGCACAGATACGCAGTATTTT
TRBJ2-1,NA,TRBV27,TRBD1,CASSLGRGNEQFF,TGTGCCAGCAGTTTAGGCAGGGGGAATGAGCAGTTCTTC
TRBJ2-2,NA,TRBV7-2,TRBD1,CASSWGQHTGELFF,TGTGCCAGCAGCTGGGGACAGCATACCGGGGAGCTGTTTTTT
TRBJ1-2,NA,TRBV19,TRBD1,CASSTGTANNYGYTF,TGTGCCAGTAGTACCGGGACAGCAAATAACTATGGCTACACCTTC
TRBJ1-6,NA,TRBV14,NA,CASSLRGADSPLHF,TGTGCCAGCAGCCTACGGGGAGCAGACTCACCCCTCCACTTT
TRBJ2-6,NA,TRBV5-1,TRBD2,CASSPRGGETGANVLTF,TGCGCCAGCAGCCCTCGGGGAGGGGAAACTGGGGCCAACGTCCTGACTTTC
TRBJ1-2,NA,TRBV13,NA,CASSLALTGSYGYTF,TGTGCCAGCAGCTTAGCCCTTACAGGCAGCTATGGCTACACCTTC
TRBJ2-7,few,TRBV5-1,TRBD1,CASSLRYSGTGISYEQYF,TGCGCCAGCAGCTTGCGGTATTCCGGGACAGGGATATCCTACGAGCAGTACTTC
TRBJ1-5,NA,TRBV2,NA,CASRRSGYSNQPQHF,TGTGCCAGCAGAAGGTCAGGTTATAGCAATCAGCCCCAGCATTTT
TRBJ2-7,NA,TRBV7-9,TRBD2,CASSRTSGGAYEQYF,TGTGCCAGCAGCAGGACTAGCGGGGGTGCCTACGAGCAGTACTTC